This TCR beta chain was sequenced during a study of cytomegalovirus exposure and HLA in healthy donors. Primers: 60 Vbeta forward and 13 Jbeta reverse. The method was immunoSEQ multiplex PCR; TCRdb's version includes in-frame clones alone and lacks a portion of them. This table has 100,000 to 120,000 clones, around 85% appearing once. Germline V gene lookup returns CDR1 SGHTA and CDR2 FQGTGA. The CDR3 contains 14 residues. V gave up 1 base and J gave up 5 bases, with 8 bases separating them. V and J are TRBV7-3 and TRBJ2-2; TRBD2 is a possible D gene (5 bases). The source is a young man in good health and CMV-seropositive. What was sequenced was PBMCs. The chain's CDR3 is CASSLMRETGELFF. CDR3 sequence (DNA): TGTGCCAGCAGCTTAATGAGGGAAACCGGGGAGCTGTTTTTT.